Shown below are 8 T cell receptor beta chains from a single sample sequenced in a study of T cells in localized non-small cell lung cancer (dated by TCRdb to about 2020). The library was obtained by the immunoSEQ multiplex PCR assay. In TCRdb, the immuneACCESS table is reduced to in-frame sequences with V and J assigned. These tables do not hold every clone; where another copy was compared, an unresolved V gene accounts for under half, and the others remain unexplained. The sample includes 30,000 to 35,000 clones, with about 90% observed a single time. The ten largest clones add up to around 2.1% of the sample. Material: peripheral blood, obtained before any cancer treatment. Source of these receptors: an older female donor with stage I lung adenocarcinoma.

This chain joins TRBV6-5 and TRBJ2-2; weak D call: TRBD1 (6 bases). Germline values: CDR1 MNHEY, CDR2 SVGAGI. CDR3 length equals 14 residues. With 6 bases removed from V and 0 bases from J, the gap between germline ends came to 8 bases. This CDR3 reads CASRQGTNTGELFF. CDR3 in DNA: TGTGCCAGCAGACAGGGAACGAACACCGGGGAGCTGTTTTTT.

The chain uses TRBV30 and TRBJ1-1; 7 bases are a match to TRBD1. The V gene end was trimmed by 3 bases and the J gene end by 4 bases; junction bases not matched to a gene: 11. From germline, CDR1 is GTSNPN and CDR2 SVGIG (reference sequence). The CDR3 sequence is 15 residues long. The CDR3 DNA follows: TGTGCCTGGAGGGGGGACAGTTCCCTTGGCACTGAAGCTTTCTTT. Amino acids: CAWRGDSSLGTEAFF. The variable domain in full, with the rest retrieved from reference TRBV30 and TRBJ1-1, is SQTIHQWPATLVQPVGSPLSLECTVEGTSNPNLYWYRQAAGRGLQLLFYSVGIGQISSEVPQNLSASRPQDRQFILSSKKLLLSDSGFYLCAWRGDSSLGTEAFFGQGTRLTVV.

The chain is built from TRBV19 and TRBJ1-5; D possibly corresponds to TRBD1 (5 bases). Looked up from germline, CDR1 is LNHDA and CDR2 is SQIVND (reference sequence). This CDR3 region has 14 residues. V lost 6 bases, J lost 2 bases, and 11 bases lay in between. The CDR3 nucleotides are TGTGCCAGTAGGGGCGGACATGGCAATCAGCCCCAGCATTTT. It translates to CASRGGHGNQPQHF.

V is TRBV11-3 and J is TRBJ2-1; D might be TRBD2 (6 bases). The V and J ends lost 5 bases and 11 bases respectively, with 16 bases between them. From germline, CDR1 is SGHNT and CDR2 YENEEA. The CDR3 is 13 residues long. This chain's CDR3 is CASSEGEAGQQFF. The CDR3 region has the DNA TGTGCCAGCAGCGAAGGGGAGGCGGGCCAGCAGTTCTTC.

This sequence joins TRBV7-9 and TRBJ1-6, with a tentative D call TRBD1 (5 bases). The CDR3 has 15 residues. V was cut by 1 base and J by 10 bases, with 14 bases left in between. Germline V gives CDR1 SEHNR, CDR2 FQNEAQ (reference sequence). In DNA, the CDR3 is TGTGCCAGCAGCTTAGTAGGGCAGGGCGGCTCACCCCTCCACTTT. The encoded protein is CASSLVGQGGSPLHF. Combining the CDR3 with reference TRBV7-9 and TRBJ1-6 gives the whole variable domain DTGVSQNPRHKITKRGQNVTFRCDPISEHNRLYWYRQTLGQGPEFLTYFQNEAQLEKSRLLSDRFSAERPKGSFSTLEIQRTEQGDSAMYLCASSLVGQGGSPLHFGNGTRLTVT.

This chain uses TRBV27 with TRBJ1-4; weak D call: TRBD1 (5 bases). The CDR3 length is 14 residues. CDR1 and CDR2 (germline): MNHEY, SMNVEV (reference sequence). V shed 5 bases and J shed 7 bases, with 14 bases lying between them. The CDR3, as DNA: TGTGCCAGCAGTCCGCGGACGGGGGGTGAAAAACTGTTTTTT. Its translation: CASSPRTGGEKLFF.

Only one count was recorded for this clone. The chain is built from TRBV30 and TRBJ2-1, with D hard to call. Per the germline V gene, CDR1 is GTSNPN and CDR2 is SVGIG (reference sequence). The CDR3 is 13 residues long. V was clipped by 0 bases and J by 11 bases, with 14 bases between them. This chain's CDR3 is CAWSVPSPHKQFF. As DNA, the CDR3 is TGTGCCTGGAGTGTACCTTCCCCTCATAAGCAGTTCTTC.

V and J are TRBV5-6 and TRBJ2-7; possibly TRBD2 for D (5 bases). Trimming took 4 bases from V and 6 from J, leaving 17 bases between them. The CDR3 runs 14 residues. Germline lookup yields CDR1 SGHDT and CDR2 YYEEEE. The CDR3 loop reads CASSVGNSRGEQYF. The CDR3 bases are TGTGCCAGCAGCGTGGGGAACAGCCGGGGCGAGCAGTACTTC.